This T cell receptor beta chain was retrieved from a study of cytomegalovirus exposure and HLA in healthy donors. In the study overall: An early data release held 75 million to 100 million unique TCRs from HLA-typed donors.

General study results and limits: A later examination showed that TCR association rates differed by HLA locus, with DRB1 most and HLA-C fewest. In an earlier analysis, in several hundred donors, most V segments appeared productive either ~87% or ~30% of the time.

Germline CDR1 MDHEN, CDR2 SYDVKM. The V gene end was trimmed by 5 bases and the J gene end by 8 bases; junction bases not matched to a gene: 7. This CDR3 comprises 15 residues. Turning to this clone: Its antigen is still unknown.

PCR amplification relied on 60 Vbeta primers (plus 13 Jbeta primers). Here immunoSEQ multiplex PCR was the method, and the copy in TCRdb shows in-frame clones only, minus some. The sample yields roughly 150,000 clones, 76% seen once. Sequencing used PBMCs. The origin of this receptor is a male donor in good health and CMV-seronegative. The chain links TRBV28 to TRBJ1-3; 12 bases are shared with TRBD1. CDR3 DNA: TGTGCCAGCAGTCCCGCCGGGACAGGGGGCTACACCATATATTTT. It is translated as CASSPAGTGGYTIYF. The full variable domain, in which reference TRBV28 and TRBJ1-3 provide the parts outside the CDR3, is DVKVTQSSRYLVKRTGEKVFLECVQDMDHENMFWYRQDPGLGLRLIYFSYDVKMKEKGDIPEGYSVSREKKERFSLILESASTNQTSMYLCASSPAGTGGYTIYFGEGSWLTVV.